This TCR beta chain was sequenced for a study of T cell responses to AZD1222 COVID-19 vaccine. Clones were sequenced by immunoSEQ multiplex PCR, and TCRdb holds only the in-frame ones, with some missing. The sample consists of some 130,000 clones, roughly 84% of them appearing once. The CDR3 loop spans 15 amino acids. V lost 1 base and J 8 bases, leaving 15 bases between the germline ends. Germline-derived CDR1 and CDR2 are SGHTA and FQGTGA. Remarks on this clone: Its antigen is not identified.

Study-wide results and limits: Repertoire collection took place solely once the T cell response had peaked.

The specimen was peripheral blood, collected on day 0 of AZD1222 vaccination. This receptor was obtained from an adult in good health. The rearrangement uses TRBV7-3 and TRBJ1-3, with a possible D match to TRBD1 (5 bases). CDR3 sequence (DNA): TGTGCCAGCAGCTTAAGTCGGGCGGGAGGGGACACCATATATTTT. It yields the protein CASSLSRAGGDTIYF.